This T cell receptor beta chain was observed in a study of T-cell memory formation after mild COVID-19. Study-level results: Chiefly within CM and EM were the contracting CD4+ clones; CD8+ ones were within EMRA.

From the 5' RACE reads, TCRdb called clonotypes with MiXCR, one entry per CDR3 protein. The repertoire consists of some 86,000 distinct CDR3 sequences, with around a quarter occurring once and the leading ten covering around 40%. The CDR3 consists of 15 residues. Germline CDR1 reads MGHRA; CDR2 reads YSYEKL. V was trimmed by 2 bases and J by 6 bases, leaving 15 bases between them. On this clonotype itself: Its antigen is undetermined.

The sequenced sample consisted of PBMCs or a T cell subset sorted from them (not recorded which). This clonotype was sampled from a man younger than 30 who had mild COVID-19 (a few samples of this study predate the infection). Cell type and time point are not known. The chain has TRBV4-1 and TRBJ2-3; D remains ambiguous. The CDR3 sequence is CASSQTRISRDTQYF. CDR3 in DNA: TGCGCCAGCAGCCAAACCCGGATTAGCCGGGATACGCAGTATTTT.